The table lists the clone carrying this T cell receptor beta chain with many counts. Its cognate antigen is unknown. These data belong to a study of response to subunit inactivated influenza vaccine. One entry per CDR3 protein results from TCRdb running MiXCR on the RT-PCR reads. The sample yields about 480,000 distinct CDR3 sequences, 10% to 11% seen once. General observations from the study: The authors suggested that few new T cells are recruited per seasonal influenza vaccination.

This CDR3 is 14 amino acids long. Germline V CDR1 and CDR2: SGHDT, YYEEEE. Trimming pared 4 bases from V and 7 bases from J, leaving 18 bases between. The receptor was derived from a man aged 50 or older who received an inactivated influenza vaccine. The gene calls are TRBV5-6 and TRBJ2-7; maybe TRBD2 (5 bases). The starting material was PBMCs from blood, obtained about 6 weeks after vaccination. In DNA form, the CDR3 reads TGTGCCAGCAGCATTACCGGGGTAGAACCTGAGCAGTACTTC. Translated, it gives CASSITGVEPEQYF. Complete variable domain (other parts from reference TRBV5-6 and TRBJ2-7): DAGVTQSPTHLIKTRGQQVTLRCSPKSGHDTVSWYQQALGQGPQFIFQYYEEEERQRGNFPDRFSGHQFPNYSSELNVNALLLGDSALYLCASSITGVEPEQYFGPGTRLTVT.